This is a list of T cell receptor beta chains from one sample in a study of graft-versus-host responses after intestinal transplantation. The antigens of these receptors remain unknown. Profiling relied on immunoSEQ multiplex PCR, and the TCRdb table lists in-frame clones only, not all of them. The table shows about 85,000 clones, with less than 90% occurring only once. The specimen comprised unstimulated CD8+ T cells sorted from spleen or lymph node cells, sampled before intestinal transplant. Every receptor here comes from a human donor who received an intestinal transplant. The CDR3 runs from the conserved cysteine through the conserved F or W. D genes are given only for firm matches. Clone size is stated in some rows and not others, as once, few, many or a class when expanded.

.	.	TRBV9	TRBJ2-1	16	CASSVGPRQGGNEQFF	TGTGCCAGCAGCGTAGGTCCGCGACAGGGAGGGAATGAGCAGTTCTTC
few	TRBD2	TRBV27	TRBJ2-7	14	CASSFGVAGREQYF	TGTGCCAGCAGTTTTGGGGTAGCGGGCCGCGAGCAGTACTTC
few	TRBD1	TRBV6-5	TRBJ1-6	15	CASSYAGTGYSPLHF	TGTGCCAGCAGTTACGCCGGGACAGGGTATTCACCCCTCCACTTT
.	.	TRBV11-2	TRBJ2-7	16	CASSTIETTYPYEQYF	TGTGCCAGCAGCACTATAGAAACTACTTACCCCTACGAGCAGTACTTC
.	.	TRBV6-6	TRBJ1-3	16	CASSYSPRELGYTIYF	TGTGCCAGCAGTTACTCGCCCCGGGAGTTGGGATACACCATATATTTT
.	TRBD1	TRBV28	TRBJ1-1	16	CASSLDRGVDRTEAFF	TGTGCCAGCAGTTTAGACAGGGGGGTAGATAGGACTGAAGCTTTCTTT
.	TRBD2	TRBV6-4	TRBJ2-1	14	CASSASGGANEQFF	TGTGCCAGCAGTGCTAGCGGGGGGGCCAATGAGCAGTTCTTC
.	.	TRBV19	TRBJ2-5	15	CASSISPGAGETQYF	TGTGCCAGTAGTATTTCACCAGGGGCAGGGGAGACCCAGTACTTC
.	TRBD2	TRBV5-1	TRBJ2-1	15	CASSSTSGSYNEQFF	TGCGCCAGCAGCTCGACTAGCGGTTCGTACAATGAGCAGTTCTTC
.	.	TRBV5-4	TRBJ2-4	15	CASSLGWDPGNIQYF	TGTGCCAGCAGCTTGGGATGGGACCCGGGAAACATTCAGTACTTC
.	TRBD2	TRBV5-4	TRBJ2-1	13	CASSFGGGGEQFF	TGTGCCAGCAGCTTTGGCGGGGGTGGTGAGCAGTTCTTC